This T cell receptor beta chain was obtained from a study of T-cell reconstitution after alpha-beta-depleted transplantation in children. Ten or more counts support this clonotype. TCRbeta library construction was performed incorporating unique molecular identifiers. TCRdb independently ran MiXCR on the PCR reads; one entry per CDR3 protein. Of about 72,000 distinct CDR3 sequences listed, just under 7.5% are singletons. The origin of this receptor is a human donor who donated a stem cell graft to a child with acute lymphoblastic leukemia. Sequencing used PBMCs from the stem cell graft donor, obtained from the stem cell graft.

The DNA of the CDR3 is TGTGCCAGCAGCGCCTCGGGGACCCAGTACTTC. Encoded protein: CASSASGTQYF. The genes are TRBV12-3 or TRBV12-4 and TRBJ2-5; D is undetermined. Trimming shortened V by 6 bases and J by 7 bases, and 9 bases separated the two germline ends. The CDR3 loop spans 11 amino acids.